These T cell receptor beta chains were read from a single sample in a study of cytomegalovirus exposure and HLA in healthy donors. Profiled with immunoSEQ multiplex PCR; TCRdb holds only in-frame clones, not every one. The data hold approximately 100,000 clones, with around nine tenths observed a single time. Sequencing input: PBMCs. Receptor source: a woman in her thirties in good health and CMV-seronegative. CDR3s include the opening cysteine and the closing phenylalanine or tryptophan. A D gene is named only where the DNA matches it firmly. A row's size may be missing; if present it is once, few, many or a size class.

J gene	V gene	clone size	CDR3 length	D gene	CDR3 DNA	CDR3 protein
TRBJ2-3	TRBV7-6	NA	17	TRBD2	TGTGCCAGCAGCCCTCGCACTAGCGGGGGTAACACAGATACGCAGTATTTT	CASSPRTSGGNTDTQYF
TRBJ2-5	TRBV29-1	NA	13	TRBD1	TGCAGCGCGGGACAGGGAACTAAGGAGACCCAGTACTTC	CSAGQGTKETQYF
TRBJ2-3	TRBV7-3	NA	14	NA	TGTGCCAGCAGGGACCCCAGAGGGGGAGATACGCGGTATTTT	CASRDPRGGDTRYF
TRBJ1-6	TRBV13	NA	16	NA	TGTGCCAGCAGCTTAGGCCACGGGGTAGGGAGTTCACCCCTCCACTTT	CASSLGHGVGSSPLHF
TRBJ2-3	TRBV5-4	NA	15	TRBD2	TGTGCCAGCAGCTCTAGCGGGGGGGCTATAGATACGCAGTATTTT	CASSSSGGAIDTQYF
TRBJ2-5	TRBV7-2	NA	16	TRBD1	TGTGCCAGCCGACAGGGGGAAGTTCCTCCGCAAGAGACCCAGTACTTC	CASRQGEVPPQETQYF
TRBJ1-2	TRBV28	NA	14	NA	TGTGCCAGCACACCTTTTCTTGAGGATTATGGCTACACCTTC	CASTPFLEDYGYTF
TRBJ2-1	TRBV6-1	NA	16	TRBD2	TGTGCCAGCAGTGATATTTTGCGGGGGGGCTACAATGAGCAGTTCTTC	CASSDILRGGYNEQFF
TRBJ2-7	TRBV7-2	NA	13	TRBD2	TGTGCCAGCAGCGCCCGGGAGGCGGGGGAGCAGTACTTC	CASSAREAGEQYF
TRBJ1-2	TRBV29-1	NA	9	NA	TGCAGCGTTGACGAAGGAGCCACCTTC	CSVDEGATF
TRBJ2-1	TRBV7-3	few	13	NA	TGTGCCAGCAGCTTACTCCAGTTCAATGAGCAGTTCTTC	CASSLLQFNEQFF
TRBJ1-6	TRBV27	NA	14	NA	TGTGCCAGCAGGGTGCTAGTTAGTAATTCACCCCTCCACTTT	CASRVLVSNSPLHF
TRBJ2-3	TRBV4-1	NA	17	TRBD2	TGCGCCAGCAGCCCCTTGGGAGCGGGAGGGCCGACAGATACGCAGTATTTT	CASSPLGAGGPTDTQYF
TRBJ2-7	TRBV6-6	NA	11	TRBD2	TGTGCCTCGGGAGGGGGCTACGAGCAGTACTTC	CASGGGYEQYF
TRBJ2-7	TRBV7-6	NA	15	TRBD1	TGTGCCAGCAGCTTAAAGGGACAGGGCCCCTACGAGCAGTACTTC	CASSLKGQGPYEQYF
TRBJ2-5	TRBV5-1	NA	13	NA	TGCGCCAGCAGCTTTACGGCCGGGGAGACCCAGTACTTC	CASSFTAGETQYF
TRBJ1-4	TRBV29-1	NA	13	NA	TGCAGCGTTGTGGGGGCGGCTAATGAAAAACTGTTTTTT	CSVVGAANEKLFF
TRBJ1-2	TRBV7-3	NA	13	TRBD1	TGTGCCAGCAGCGCAGGGGGGTCTATCGGCTACACCTTC	CASSAGGSIGYTF
TRBJ1-1	TRBV4-1	NA	17	TRBD1	TGCGCCAGCAGCCAAGAAATTCCCGGACAGGGACGAACTGAAGCTTTCTTT	CASSQEIPGQGRTEAFF
TRBJ1-3	TRBV9	NA	17	NA	TGTGCCAGCAGCGTAGATCCGGGGACAAGCTCTGGAAACACCATATATTTT	CASSVDPGTSSGNTIYF
TRBJ2-2	TRBV6-1	NA	14	TRBD2	TGTGCCGGGTCACAACTAGCGGGGACCGGGGAGCTGTTTTTT	CAGSQLAGTGELFF
TRBJ1-2	TRBV29-1	NA	14	NA	TGCAGCGTTGGGAGCCCCTCGCCTAACTATGGCTACACCTTC	CSVGSPSPNYGYTF
TRBJ1-5	TRBV7-2	NA	13	TRBD1	TGTGCCAGCAGCATCAGGGGGGATCAGCCCCAGCATTTT	CASSIRGDQPQHF
TRBJ1-3	TRBV6-5	NA	15	NA	TGTGCCAGCAGTTCCCGGGACATACAACTCGGGACCATATATTTT	CASSSRDIQLGTIYF
TRBJ2-2	TRBV6-5	NA	13	TRBD2	TGTGCCTCGAGGGGAGGGATAGCCGGGGAGCTGTTTTTT	CASRGGIAGELFF
TRBJ2-7	TRBV19	once	15	TRBD2	TGTGCCAGTAGTTCGATAGAGGGACTAGCATACGAGCAGTACTTC	CASSSIEGLAYEQYF
TRBJ1-5	TRBV7-2	few	12	NA	TGTGCCAGCAGCCTCTACAATCAGCCCCAGCATTTT	CASSLYNQPQHF
TRBJ1-1	TRBV19	NA	14	TRBD1	TGTGCCAGTAGCCGGGACAGGGTGGGTACTGAAGCTTTCTTT	CASSRDRVGTEAFF
TRBJ2-3	TRBV5-1	once	15	TRBD1	TGCGCCAGCATTCCAGGACAGGTTGTCGGAGATACGCAGTATTTT	CASIPGQVVGDTQYF
TRBJ2-1	TRBV19	NA	16	NA	TGTGCCAGTAGACGGGGATCTCACGCCTCCTACAATGAGCAGTTCTTC	CASRRGSHASYNEQFF
TRBJ1-1	TRBV7-2	NA	13	NA	TGTGCCAGCAGCACCACAGGGCGGGCTGAAGCTTTCTTT	CASSTTGRAEAFF
TRBJ2-5	TRBV6-6	NA	14	TRBD1	TGTGCCAGCAGTTATACAGGGGGTACTGAGACCCAGTACTTC	CASSYTGGTETQYF
TRBJ2-3	TRBV11-2	NA	14	TRBD2	TGTGCCAGCAGCTGGACTAGGAGTACAGATACGCAGTATTTT	CASSWTRSTDTQYF